The rows below give T cell receptor beta chains drawn from one sample of a study of T cells in Graves' hyperthyroidism and ophthalmopathy. TCRdb itself ran the multiplex PCR reads through MiXCR, one entry per CDR3 protein. The sample lists 500,000 to 700,000 distinct CDR3 sequences, approximately 16% occurring once. Source material: blood. These receptors were obtained from a woman aged 18-30 years with Graves' hyperthyroidism. Both conserved end residues are part of each CDR3. Each record gives: J gene, clone size, V gene, D gene, CDR3 protein, CDR3 DNA. A D gene is named only where the DNA matches it firmly. A clone size is listed for some rows: how often the clone was seen (once, few, many), or a class if it is expanded.

>TRBJ2-1|-|TRBV25-1|-
CASRRTMYDEQFF
TGTGCCAGCAGGAGGACCATGTACGATGAGCAGTTCTTC
>TRBJ2-5|many|TRBV20-1|-
CSAGSTVVWETQYF
TGCAGTGCTGGATCCACGGTTGTTTGGGAGACCCAGTACTTC
>TRBJ2-2|-|TRBV6-1|TRBD2
CASSSRLAGGHDTGELFF
TGTGCCAGCAGTTCCAGACTAGCGGGAGGGCACGACACCGGGGAGCTGTTTTTT
>TRBJ1-2|many|TRBV12-3/TRBV12-4|TRBD1
CASSTGGWHYGYTF
TGTGCCAGCAGCACAGGGGGATGGCACTATGGCTACACCTTC
>TRBJ2-5|-|TRBV6-1|-
CASSEPWDMGKETQYF
TGTGCCAGCAGTGAACCATGGGACATGGGTAAAGAGACCCAGTACTTC
>TRBJ2-3|few|TRBV27|TRBD2
CASSVLAGGSTDTQYF
TGTGCCAGCAGTGTTCTAGCGGGAGGGAGTACAGATACGCAGTATTTT
>TRBJ2-1|many|TRBV2|-
CASTRRQSYNEQFF
TGTGCCAGCACCCGGAGGCAGTCCTACAATGAGCAGTTCTTC
>TRBJ2-5|-|TRBV12-5|-
CASDYGGAETQYF
TGTGCTAGCGACTACGGGGGAGCTGAGACCCAGTACTTC
>TRBJ2-2|-|TRBV5-1|-
CASSFGQANTGELFF
TGCGCCAGCAGCTTCGGTCAGGCGAACACCGGGGAGCTGTTTTTT
>TRBJ1-2|many|TRBV27|-
CASSPYGDFSGYTF
TGTGCCAGCAGTCCATACGGGGACTTCTCAGGCTACACCTTC
>TRBJ2-1|-|TRBV10-3|TRBD2
CAISGTSGSDEQFF
TGTGCCATCAGTGGGACTAGCGGGAGTGATGAGCAGTTCTTC
>TRBJ1-6|-|TRBV14|-
CASSQDSGAGSPLHF
TGTGCCAGCAGCCAAGATTCCGGGGCTGGCTCACCCCTCCACTTT
>TRBJ2-1|-|TRBV20-1|-
CSASGTVLHNEQFF
TGCAGTGCTAGCGGTACGGTCTTACACAATGAGCAGTTCTTC
>TRBJ2-7|-|TRBV6-5|TRBD1
CASSYSPDRGLHEQYF
TGTGCCAGCAGTTACTCCCCGGACAGGGGGCTCCACGAGCAGTACTTC
>TRBJ2-7|-|TRBV19|-
CASSLFQGSNEQYF
TGTGCCAGTAGTCTTTTCCAGGGGAGTAACGAGCAGTACTTC
>TRBJ2-7|-|TRBV5-5|TRBD1
CASSLVPRTGFYEQYF
TGTGCCAGCAGCTTGGTCCCGAGGACAGGGTTCTACGAGCAGTACTTC
>TRBJ2-7|few|TRBV20-1|-
CSARDRVHEQYF
TGCAGTGCTAGAGACAGGGTCCACGAGCAGTACTTC
>TRBJ2-1|many|TRBV28|-
CASSFVNEQFF
TGTGCCAGCAGTTTCGTCAATGAGCAGTTCTTC
>TRBJ2-1|-|TRBV12-3/TRBV12-4|TRBD2
CASRYPSGSYDEQFF
TGTGCCAGCAGGTACCCTAGCGGATCCTACGATGAGCAGTTCTTC
>TRBJ2-5|many|TRBV28|TRBD2
CASSAYLAGFSKYF
TGTGCCAGCAGTGCCTATCTAGCGGGGTTCTCGAAGTACTTC
>TRBJ2-3|many|TRBV20-1|-
CSASRLGSTDTQYF
TGCAGTGCTTCCCGACTAGGGAGCACAGATACGCAGTATTTT
>TRBJ1-5|-|TRBV29-1|-
CSVALGGRGSNQPQHF
TGCAGCGTTGCTCTCGGGGGGCGAGGGAGCAATCAGCCCCAGCATTTT
>TRBJ1-2|-|TRBV7-6|TRBD1
CASSPRGTSRYGYTF
TGTGCCAGCAGCCCCAGGGGGACCTCCCGCTATGGCTACACCTTC
>TRBJ2-1|-|TRBV29-1|-
CSVTPRASYNEQFF
TGCAGCGTTACCCCCAGGGCCTCCTACAATGAGCAGTTCTTC
>TRBJ2-5|-|TRBV29-1|-
CSSQQNQETQYF
TGCAGCTCGCAACAGAATCAAGAGACCCAGTACTTC
>TRBJ2-1|-|TRBV6-2/TRBV6-3|TRBD2
CASYWAGGPAEQFF
TGTGCCAGCTATTGGGCGGGGGGGCCTGCTGAGCAGTTCTTC
>TRBJ1-4|many|TRBV28|-
CASSTGITNEKLFF
TGTGCCAGCAGTACCGGGATCACTAATGAAAAACTGTTTTTT
>TRBJ2-7|many|TRBV28|-
CASSTTGYEQYF
TGTGCCAGCAGTACTACAGGCTACGAGCAGTACTTC
>TRBJ2-1|many|TRBV7-9|-
CASSGIVGGDPPSYNEQFF
TGTGCCAGCAGCGGTATTGTGGGGGGAGACCCCCCTTCCTACAATGAGCAGTTCTTC
>TRBJ2-7|many|TRBV2|-
CASSGFLESYEQYF
TGTGCCAGCAGTGGATTTCTGGAGTCCTACGAGCAGTACTTC
>TRBJ2-2|few|TRBV20-1|TRBD2
CSAELAANTGELFF
TGCAGTGCTGAACTAGCGGCGAACACCGGGGAGCTGTTTTTT
>TRBJ1-3|-|TRBV11-2|-
CASSFWTLVNSGNTIYF
TGTGCCAGCAGCTTTTGGACCCTGGTTAACTCTGGAAACACCATATATTTT
>TRBJ1-1|-|TRBV13|-
CASSGQRGSTEAFF
TGTGCCAGCAGCGGCCAGAGGGGTAGTACTGAAGCTTTCTTT
>TRBJ1-5|many|TRBV6-1|-
CASSDVGRRNQPQHF
TGTGCCAGCAGTGATGTGGGCAGGCGGAATCAGCCCCAGCATTTT
>TRBJ2-7|many|TRBV20-1|TRBD2
CSARDGGLAFGEQYF
TGCAGTGCTAGGGATGGAGGACTAGCTTTTGGGGAGCAGTACTTC
>TRBJ2-4|-|TRBV15|-
CATSRVGGLNIQYF
TGTGCCACCAGCAGAGTTGGGGGGCTGAACATTCAGTACTTC
>TRBJ1-1|few|TRBV19|-
CASSIGRGNTEAFF
TGTGCCAGTAGTATTGGGAGGGGTAACACTGAAGCTTTCTTT
>TRBJ2-3|-|TRBV2|TRBD2
CASIPGLAGDTQYF
TGTGCCAGCATCCCGGGACTAGCGGGGGATACGCAGTATTTT
>TRBJ1-5|few|TRBV6-1|-
CASSESGTNQPQHF
TGTGCCAGCAGTGAATCCGGGACCAATCAGCCCCAGCATTTT
>TRBJ2-1|-|TRBV19|-
CASSIVGYEQFF
TGTGCCAGTAGTATAGTTGGGTATGAGCAGTTCTTC
>TRBJ2-1|few|TRBV3-1|TRBD2
CASSHERLAGHEQFF
TGTGCCAGCAGCCACGAGAGACTAGCTGGGCATGAGCAGTTCTTC
>TRBJ2-7|many|TRBV7-2|-
CASSLTSISSEQYF
TGTGCCAGCAGTTTAACTAGCATTTCCTCCGAGCAGTACTTC
>TRBJ1-4|-|TRBV27|-
CASSSGVTNEKLFF
TGTGCCAGCAGTTCGGGGGTAACTAATGAAAAACTGTTTTTT
>TRBJ2-7|-|TRBV6-1|TRBD2
CASSEWAGGEQYF
TGTGCCAGCAGTGAATGGGCGGGGGGAGAGCAGTACTTC
>TRBJ1-1|many|TRBV15|-
CATSRAKGTLNTEAFF
TGTGCCACCAGCAGAGCCAAAGGGACGCTGAACACTGAAGCTTTCTTT
>TRBJ2-3|-|TRBV29-1|-
CSVDGDLGRTQYF
TGCAGCGTTGATGGTGACCTCGGGCGTACGCAGTATTTT
>TRBJ2-2|-|TRBV6-2/TRBV6-3|-
CASSLRSRAANTGELFF
TGTGCCAGCTCCCTTAGGTCCAGGGCGGCGAACACCGGGGAGCTGTTTTTT
>TRBJ1-5|many|TRBV20-1|TRBD1
CSAGTGTQPQHF
TGCAGTGCTGGGACAGGGACTCAGCCCCAGCATTTT
>TRBJ2-7|few|TRBV29-1|-
CSVGGGRASYEQYF
TGCAGCGTTGGAGGGGGGAGGGCTTCGTACGAGCAGTACTTC
>TRBJ2-7|-|TRBV7-9|-
CASSWLGASYEQYF
TGTGCCAGCAGCTGGCTGGGGGCCTCTTACGAGCAGTACTTC